The TCR beta chain described here comes from a study of technical replicates of blood from four donors. Repertoires were generated with immunoSEQ multiplex PCR, while TCRdb's copy carries only in-frame clones and drops some. This table holds tens of thousands of clones, 95% to 98% found once. Trimming removed 4 bases from V and 2 bases from J; junction bases left unmatched: 3. Germline CDR1 SQVTM, CDR2 ANQGSEA. The CDR3 is 13 amino acids. Input material: T cells isolated from PBMCs. The clonotype comes from a human donor in good health. This rearrangement joins TRBV29-1 to TRBJ2-7; the match to TRBD2 covers 9 bases. DNA for the CDR3: TGCAGCGTTGTGACTAGCGGAACCTACGAGCAGTACTTC. Encoded protein: CSVVTSGTYEQYF.